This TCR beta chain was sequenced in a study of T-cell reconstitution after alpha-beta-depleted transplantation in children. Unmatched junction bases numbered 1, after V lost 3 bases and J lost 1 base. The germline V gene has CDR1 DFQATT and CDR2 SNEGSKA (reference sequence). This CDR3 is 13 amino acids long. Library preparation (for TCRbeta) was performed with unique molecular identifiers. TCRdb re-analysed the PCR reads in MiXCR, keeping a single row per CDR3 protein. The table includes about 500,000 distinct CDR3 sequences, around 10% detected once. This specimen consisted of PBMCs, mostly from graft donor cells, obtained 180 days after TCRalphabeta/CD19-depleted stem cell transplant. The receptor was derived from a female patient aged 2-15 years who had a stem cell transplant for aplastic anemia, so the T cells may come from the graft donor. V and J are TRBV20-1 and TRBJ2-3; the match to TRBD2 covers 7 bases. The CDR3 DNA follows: TGCAGTGCTAGTGGGGGGGGCACAGATACGCAGTATTTT. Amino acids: CSASGGGTDTQYF.